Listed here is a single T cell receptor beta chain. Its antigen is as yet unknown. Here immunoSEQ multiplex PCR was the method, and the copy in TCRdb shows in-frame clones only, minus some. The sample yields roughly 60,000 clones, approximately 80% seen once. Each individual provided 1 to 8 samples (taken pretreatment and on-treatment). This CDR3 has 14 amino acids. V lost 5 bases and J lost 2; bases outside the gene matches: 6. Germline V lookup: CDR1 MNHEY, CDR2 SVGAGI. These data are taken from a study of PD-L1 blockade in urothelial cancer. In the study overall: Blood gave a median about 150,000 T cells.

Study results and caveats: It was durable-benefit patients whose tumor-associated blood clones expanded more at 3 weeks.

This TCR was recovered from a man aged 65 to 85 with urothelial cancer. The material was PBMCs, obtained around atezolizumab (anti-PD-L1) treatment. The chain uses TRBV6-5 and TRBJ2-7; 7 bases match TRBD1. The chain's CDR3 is CASSRQGLPYEQYF. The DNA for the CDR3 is TGTGCCAGCAGTCGACAGGGCCTACCCTACGAGCAGTACTTC.